Sequencing of this TCR beta chain was carried out in a study of T cells in Graves' hyperthyroidism and ophthalmopathy (dated by TCRdb to the late 2010s). As for the study more broadly: Peripheral blood was collected at initial diagnosis, before any treatment. Thyroid tissue and blood T-cell repertoires from over 5 Graves' hyperthyroidism patients were also compared in the study. TCR V-J signatures able to tell the groups apart were searched for in a discovery cohort of about a hundred patients, of whom more than 40 had Graves' ophthalmopathy and roughly 57 had stable Graves' hyperthyroidism. The paper reports TCR Vbeta CDR3 sequencing of more than 120 peripheral blood samples: some 41 ophthalmopathy, over 70 hyperthyroidism and around 17 progressor patients. Prospective prediction of ophthalmopathy was tested in an independent validation cohort of 18 to 20 hyperthyroidism patients and 17 patients who later progressed to ophthalmopathy. The approximately 100 discovery patients were randomly divided into training and test sets at a 7:3 ratio. After blood sampling, hyperthyroidism patients were treated with methimazole at a starting dose of 30 mg daily, and ophthalmopathy patients were treated with high-dose intravenous methylprednisolone. Study-wide findings and limitations: Sample size was not statistically predetermined, and blinding of investigators to group allocation was not performed. Most expanded thyroid clonotypes (frequency above 0.001) were also found in blood, which suggests that blood repertoires may mirror thyroid immune responses. In validation, the model predicted progression to ophthalmopathy a median of roughly six months before onset, with over 55% sensitivity and 72.22% specificity. In cross-validation, a model built on a 13 V-J signature told ophthalmopathy apart from stable hyperthyroidism with 87.88% sensitivity and 81% to 82% specificity, and in testing the same model reached 80%/75%.

The TCR beta CDR3 regions were amplified from RNA transcripts. The TCR CDR3 was subjected to a first round of RT-PCR using the HTBI primer set and the Qiagen OneStep RT-PCR kit. Libraries were constructed in a second round of multiplex PCR, after which size selection and purification were performed. Paired-end sequencing of the libraries was performed with 100 bp reads on an Illumina HiSeq2000. The study's own analysis went as follows. SOAPnuke was used to process the raw data, with reads discarded if the reads contained adapters or uncalled bases, had a mean Phred below 15, or lacked an exact constant-primer or identifier match. COPE v1.2.5 was used to merge high-quality paired reads, and clonotypes were defined as unique nucleotide sequences. MiTCR v1.1 was used to align clonotypes to the IMGT TRBV, TRBD and TRBJ reference segments. Analysis was restricted to V-J combinations with a frequency above 0.0001, which covered 98% to 99.2% of repertoires. The TCS score was defined as the ratio of F50 (clonal expansion) to E x V (chaos), calculated using BLOSUM62-based TCRdist between CDR3 peptides within each V-J. Welch's t-statistics and random forest reduced fewer than 550 V-J features to roughly 13, which were used in a naive Bayes classifier (R e1071). In-frame beta chains were kept once TCRdb had trimmed the public reads at Q25 with fastp and called clones with MiXCR. For every CDR3 protein sequence, its rows merge into one entry that carries the most common genes and DNA. For this entry, the V and J calls and clone size follow TCRdb and not the study's own pipeline. The sample includes fewer than 700,000 distinct CDR3 sequences, with 15% to 20% observed a single time. Approximately 15% of the sample is in the top ten clones.

In the ophthalmopathy patients, disease was moderately to severely active, with a Clinical Activity Score of 3 or more, a NOSPECS grade of 4 or more, and a duration of less than 3 months. Patients with uncontrolled infections, other autoimmune diseases, pregnancy or lactation were excluded. Diagnoses were based on clinical symptoms, serum thyroxine and TRAb, thyroid ultrasound and orbital computed tomography. PBMCs were separated from 8 to 10 ml of fresh peripheral blood using Ficoll-Paque density gradient centrifugation. Total RNA was extracted using Trizol reagent, and RNA quality was assessed on an Agilent 2100 Bioanalyzer. Notes on this clonotype: The antigen it binds to is not known. A much larger clonotype is one base distant, so this may be a read error.

The sequence was obtained from a woman aged 18-35 years with Graves' ophthalmopathy. The sequenced sample was blood.

The CDR3 in this case is CSARLVNKQFF. The DNA sequence is given as TGCAGTGCTAGATTGGTAAATAAGCAGTTCTTC. The rearrangement joined TRBV20-1 to TRBJ2-1; the D gene lacks a confident call. The germline V gene (reference sequence) sets CDR1 to DFQATT and CDR2 to SNEGSKA. The CDR3 spans 11 residues, from the cysteine through the phenylalanine. Only the CDR3 DNA stays, 33 bases, in frame from base 1. V loses 2 bases, J loses 11 bases, and the germline ends lie 10 bases apart.